This T cell receptor beta chain was observed in a study of shared clonotypes between healthy human individuals. Naive CD8 cells comprised CD45RO-negative, CCR7-positively selected cells, excluding terminally differentiated effector memory CD45RA+ cells. A remark on this clone: Its antigen is still unknown.

Broader study findings: Blood was the sole source, and tissue repertoires probably differ. Generation probability values for non-shared clonotypes were lower than those for clonotypes shared by all four donors.

Investigators spread the genomic DNA of each subset evenly over several immunoSEQ plates. It was about 190 ng DNA, approximately 30,000 T cell genomes, that sorted-subset replicate PCRs used. Using immunoSEQ multiplex PCR, the repertoire was profiled, and TCRdb retains in-frame clones only, with some absent. The data contain around 1.9 million clones, roughly 91% of them singletons. The CDR3 is 13 residues long. V lost 5 bases to trimming and J lost 5 bases, with 13 bases between them. Germline V gives CDR1 SGDLS, CDR2 YYNGEE. This chain connects TRBV9 to TRBJ2-5; no reliable D call. Sequences were obtained from naive CD8+ T cells from PBMCs. This clonotype was obtained from a young man in good health. Some clones in this sample may be carry-over from other donors' samples. The CDR3: CASRGQIEETQYF. CDR3 bases: TGTGCCAGCAGGGGCCAAATTGAGGAGACCCAGTACTTC. Drawing the rest from reference TRBV9 and TRBJ2-5, the complete variable domain is DSGVTQTPKHLITATGQRVTLRCSPRSGDLSVYWYQQSLDQGLQFLIQYYNGEERAKGNILERFSAQQFPDLHSELNLSSLELGDSALYFCASRGQIEETQYFGPGTRLLVL.